The present T cell receptor beta chain was sequenced within a study of blood T cell repertoires in COVID-19. The overall study: T cells, B-cell-depleted T cells, or PBMCs provided the cDNA or gDNA that served as material.

In the authors' methods: Counts of nucleated cells, estimated from reference gene primer amplification, were obtained. The method was immunoSEQ multiplex PCR; TCRdb's version includes in-frame clones alone and lacks a portion of them. For V, J and clone size, that table is used; D and trimming come from the DNA. The sample shows 15,000 or so clones, around 94% of them seen only once. The CDR3 has 13 residues. Germline CDR1 SGHNT, CDR2 YYREEE (reference sequence). Trimming removed 3 bases at V and 1 base at J, with 8 bases between. The sample was peripheral blood. This sequence originates from a human donor with active COVID-19. The donor label of this sample is uncertain. This chain uses TRBV5-4 with TRBJ2-7; D unclear. CDR3 protein: CASSSVLSYEQYF. The CDR3 DNA reads TGTGCCAGCAGCTCTGTCCTTTCCTACGAGCAGTACTTC.